The clone carrying this TCR beta chain was recorded at least ten times. Its antigen is currently unknown. These data originate in a study of Graves' ophthalmopathy and Graves' hyperthyroidism. Study results and limitations: Most thyroid clonotypes expanded beyond 0.001 frequency were also found in blood. Ophthalmopathy progression was predicted with approximately 68% sensitivity and around 78% specificity.

V shed 4 bases and J 2 bases; nucleotides not matched to a gene: 6. The length of the CDR3 is 15 residues. CDR1 and CDR2 (germline): SGHKS, YYEKEE (reference sequence). TCR beta CDR3 regions were amplified from RNA transcripts. RT-PCR was first run with HTBI primers, then multiplex PCR in a second round. Each CDR3 protein is one row after TCRdb ran MiXCR on the multiplex PCR reads. The sample carries under 250,000 distinct CDR3 sequences, just under 30% recorded once. No donor had other autoimmune disease, uncontrolled infection, pregnancy or lactation. Physicians reached a diagnosis by relying on clinical symptoms, serum thyroxine, TRAb, thyroid ultrasound and orbital computed tomography.

Material: peripheral blood. This chain uses TRBV5-5 with TRBJ1-2; TRBD1 matches 9 bases. The clonotype originates from a middle-aged man with Graves' ophthalmopathy. The CDR3 DNA reads TGTGCCAGCAGCCTATCCGGGACAGGGAACTATGGCTACACCTTC. Its translation is CASSLSGTGNYGYTF.